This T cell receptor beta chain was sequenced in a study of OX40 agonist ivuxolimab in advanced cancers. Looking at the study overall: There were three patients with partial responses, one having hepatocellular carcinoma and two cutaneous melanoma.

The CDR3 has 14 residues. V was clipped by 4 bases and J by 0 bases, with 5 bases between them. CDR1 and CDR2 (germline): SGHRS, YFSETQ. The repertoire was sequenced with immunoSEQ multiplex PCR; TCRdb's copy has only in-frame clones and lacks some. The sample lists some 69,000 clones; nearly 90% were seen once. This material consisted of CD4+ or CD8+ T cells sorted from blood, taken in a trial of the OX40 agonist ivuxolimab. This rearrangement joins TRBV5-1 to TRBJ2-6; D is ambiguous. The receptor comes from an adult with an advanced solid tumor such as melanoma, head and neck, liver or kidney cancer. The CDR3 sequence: CASSESSGANVLTF. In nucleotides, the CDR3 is TGCGCCAGCAGCGAAAGCTCTGGGGCCAACGTCCTGACTTTC.